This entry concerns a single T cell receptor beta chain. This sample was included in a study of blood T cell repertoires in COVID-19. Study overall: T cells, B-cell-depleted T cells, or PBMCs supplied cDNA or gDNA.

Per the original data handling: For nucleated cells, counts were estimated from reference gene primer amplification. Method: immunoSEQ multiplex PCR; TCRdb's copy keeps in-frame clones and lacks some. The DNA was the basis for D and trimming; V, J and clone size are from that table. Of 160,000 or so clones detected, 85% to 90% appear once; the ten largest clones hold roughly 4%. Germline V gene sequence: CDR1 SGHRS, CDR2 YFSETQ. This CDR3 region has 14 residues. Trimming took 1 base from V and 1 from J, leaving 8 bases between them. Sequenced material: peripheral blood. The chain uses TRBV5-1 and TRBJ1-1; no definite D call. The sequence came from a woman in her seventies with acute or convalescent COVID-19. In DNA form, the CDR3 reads TGCGCCAGCAGCTTGTACACCTCGAACACTGAAGCTTTCTTT. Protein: CASSLYTSNTEAFF.